This TCR beta chain was documented in a study of T cell responses to AZD1222 COVID-19 vaccine. TCRdb's copy holds only in-frame clones and misses some; the assay was immunoSEQ multiplex PCR. The table shows 240,000 or so clones, with 85% to 95% occurring only once. CDR3 length: 15 amino acids. With 4 bases clipped from V and 7 bases from J, the junction kept 9 bases outside the gene matches. Germline V gene data show CDR1 as MNHEY and CDR2 as SVGAGI. The starting material was peripheral blood, obtained on day 0 of AZD1222 vaccination. The chain uses TRBV6-5 and TRBJ1-5, with 8 bases matching TRBD1. This clonotype was obtained from an adult in good health. CDR3 in DNA: TGTGCCAGCAGTTCTGGACAGGGAGGAAGACAGCCCCAGCATTTT. Protein sequence: CASSSGQGGRQPQHF.